The present T cell receptor beta chain was sequenced within a study of blood T cell repertoires in COVID-19. Turning to the study itself: Specimens from acute and convalescent COVID-19 originated in the United States, Italy and Spain. T cells, B-cell-depleted T cells, or PBMCs supplied cDNA or gDNA.

Germline V gene lookup returns CDR1 SGHTA and CDR2 FQGTGA. This CDR3 is built from 14 residues. The V end was cut by 1 base, the J end by 2 bases, with 5 bases between. Authors' analysis steps: Reference gene primers were amplified, and this amplification served to estimate nucleated cell counts. The repertoire was sequenced with immunoSEQ multiplex PCR; TCRdb's copy has only in-frame clones and lacks some. The V and J calls and the clone size are those of that table, but D and trimming were determined from the DNA. The sample lists about 160,000 clones, approximately 80% occurring once. The material sequenced was peripheral blood. This receptor was taken from a man between 60 and 75 years old with acute or convalescent COVID-19. This rearrangement joins TRBV7-3 to TRBJ2-2; no definite D call. The chain's CDR3 is CASSLRHNTGELFF. For the CDR3, the DNA is TGTGCCAGCAGCTTAAGACACAACACCGGGGAGCTGTTTTTT. The full variable domain, its missing parts supplied by reference TRBV7-3 and TRBJ2-2, is GAGVSQTPSNKVTEKGKYVELRCDPISGHTALYWYRQSLGQGPEFLIYFQGTGAADDSGLPNDRFFAVRPEGSVSTLKIQRTERGDSAVYLCASSLRHNTGELFFGEGSRLTVL.